The entry below gives a single TCR beta chain sequence along with its context. Antigen: not known. In TCRdb, the RT-PCR reads were re-called with MiXCR into one record per CDR3 protein. The sample has 700,000 to 900,000 distinct CDR3 sequences, 21% seen once. The entry originates in a study of response to subunit inactivated influenza vaccine. Study-level results: Few new T cells, the authors suggested, are recruited by each seasonal influenza vaccination.

V was pared by 2 bases and J by 4 bases, with 11 bases between. This CDR3 is 14 amino acids long. This specimen was PBMCs from blood, taken roughly 5 days after vaccination. This chain links TRBV12-3 or TRBV12-4 with TRBJ2-5, with D possibly being TRBD2 (6 bases). The clonotype originates from a man aged 45-65 years who received an inactivated influenza vaccine. The DNA for the CDR3 is TGTGCCAGCAGTTTACATGGGGGAGGAGAGACCCAGTACTTC. Its translation is CASSLHGGGETQYF.